This T cell receptor (beta chain) was recovered during a study of control samples from healthy donors and cancer patients. Produced via immunoSEQ multiplex PCR; TCRdb's table is partial and in-frame only. The table has approximately 170,000 clones, 91% seen once. V lost 8 bases, J lost 2 bases, and 6 bases lay in between. The V gene's germline CDR1 is MNHEY and CDR2 SMNVEV (reference sequence). The length of the CDR3 is 11 residues. The chain carries TRBV27 and TRBJ1-2; weak D call: TRBD1 (5 bases). The TCR originated in a woman aged 25 to 39 in good health. Sequencing used blood. This CDR3 is CASGDNYGYTF. CDR3 nucleotide sequence: TGTGCCAGCGGGGACAACTATGGCTACACCTTC.